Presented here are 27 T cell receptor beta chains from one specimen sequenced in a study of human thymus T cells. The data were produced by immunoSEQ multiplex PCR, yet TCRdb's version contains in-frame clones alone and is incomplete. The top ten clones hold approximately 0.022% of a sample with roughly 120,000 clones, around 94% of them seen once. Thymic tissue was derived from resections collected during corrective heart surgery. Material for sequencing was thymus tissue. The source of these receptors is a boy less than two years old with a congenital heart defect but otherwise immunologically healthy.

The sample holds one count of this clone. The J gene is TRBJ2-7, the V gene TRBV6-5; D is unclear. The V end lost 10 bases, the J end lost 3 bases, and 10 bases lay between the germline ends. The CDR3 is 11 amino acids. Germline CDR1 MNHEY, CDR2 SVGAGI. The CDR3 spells CAISSSYEQYF. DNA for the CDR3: TGTGCCATCTCGAGTAGCTACGAGCAGTACTTC.

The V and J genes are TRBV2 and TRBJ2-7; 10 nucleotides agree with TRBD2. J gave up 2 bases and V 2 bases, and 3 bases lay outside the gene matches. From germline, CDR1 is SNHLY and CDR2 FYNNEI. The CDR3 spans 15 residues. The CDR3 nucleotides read TGTGCCAGCAGTGAAAGACTAGCGGGCACCTACGAGCAGTACTTC. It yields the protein CASSERLAGTYEQYF.

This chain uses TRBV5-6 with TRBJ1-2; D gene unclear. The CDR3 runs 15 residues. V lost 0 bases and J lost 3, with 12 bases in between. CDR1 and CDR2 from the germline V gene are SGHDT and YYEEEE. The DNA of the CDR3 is TGTGCCAGCAGCTTGGATGGGGTAATTGACTATGGCTACACCTTC. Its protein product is CASSLDGVIDYGYTF.

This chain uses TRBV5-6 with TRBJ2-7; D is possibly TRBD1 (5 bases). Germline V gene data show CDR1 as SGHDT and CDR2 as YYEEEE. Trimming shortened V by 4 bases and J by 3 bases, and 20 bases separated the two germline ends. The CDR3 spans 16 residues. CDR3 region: CASSVNRLKGDYEQYF. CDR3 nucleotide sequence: TGTGCCAGCAGCGTTAACAGGCTAAAAGGGGACTACGAGCAGTACTTC.

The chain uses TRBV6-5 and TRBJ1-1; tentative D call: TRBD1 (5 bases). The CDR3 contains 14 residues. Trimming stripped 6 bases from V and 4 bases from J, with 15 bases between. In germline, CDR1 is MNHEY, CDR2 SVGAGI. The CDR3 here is CASRKQGEGTEAFF. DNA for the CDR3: TGTGCCAGCAGAAAGCAGGGCGAGGGCACTGAAGCTTTCTTT.

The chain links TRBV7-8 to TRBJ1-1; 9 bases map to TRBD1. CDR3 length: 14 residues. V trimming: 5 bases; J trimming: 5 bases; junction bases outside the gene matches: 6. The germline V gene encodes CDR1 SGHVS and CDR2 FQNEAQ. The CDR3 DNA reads TGTGCCAGCAGCCACGACAGGGGGTTGACTGAAGCTTTCTTT. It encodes CASSHDRGLTEAFF.

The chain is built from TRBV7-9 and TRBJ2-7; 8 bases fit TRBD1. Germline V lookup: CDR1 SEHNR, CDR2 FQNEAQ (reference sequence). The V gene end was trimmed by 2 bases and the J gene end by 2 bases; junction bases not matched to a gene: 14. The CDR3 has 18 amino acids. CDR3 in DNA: TGTGCCAGCAGCTTAAGTAAGCCTCCGGGACAGGAGCCCTACGAGCAGTACTTC. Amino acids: CASSLSKPPGQEPYEQYF.

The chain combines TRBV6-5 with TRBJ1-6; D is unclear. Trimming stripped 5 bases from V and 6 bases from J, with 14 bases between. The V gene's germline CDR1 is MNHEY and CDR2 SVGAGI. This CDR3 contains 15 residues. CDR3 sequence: CASSVRALTNSPLHF. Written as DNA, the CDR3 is TGTGCCAGCAGTGTACGGGCCCTGACTAATTCACCCCTCCACTTT.

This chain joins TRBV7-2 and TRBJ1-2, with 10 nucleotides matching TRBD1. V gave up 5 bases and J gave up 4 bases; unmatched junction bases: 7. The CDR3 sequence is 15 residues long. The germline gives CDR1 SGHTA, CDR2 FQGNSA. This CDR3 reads CASSPEGTGAYGYTF. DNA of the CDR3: TGTGCCAGCAGCCCCGAGGGGACAGGGGCCTATGGCTACACCTTC.

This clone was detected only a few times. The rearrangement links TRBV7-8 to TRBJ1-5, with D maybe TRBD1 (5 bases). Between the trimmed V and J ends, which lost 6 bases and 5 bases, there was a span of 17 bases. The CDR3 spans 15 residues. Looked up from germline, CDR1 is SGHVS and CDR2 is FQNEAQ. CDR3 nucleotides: TGTGCCAGCAGTAAACAGAGCAGGGATGATCAGCCCCAGCATTTT. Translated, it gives CASSKQSRDDQPQHF.

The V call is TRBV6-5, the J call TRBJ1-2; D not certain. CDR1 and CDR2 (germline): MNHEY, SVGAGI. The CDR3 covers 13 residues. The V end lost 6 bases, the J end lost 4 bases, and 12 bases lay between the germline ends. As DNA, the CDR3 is TGTGCCAGCAGCCGCGACGTGAGCTATGGCTACACCTTC. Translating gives CASSRDVSYGYTF.

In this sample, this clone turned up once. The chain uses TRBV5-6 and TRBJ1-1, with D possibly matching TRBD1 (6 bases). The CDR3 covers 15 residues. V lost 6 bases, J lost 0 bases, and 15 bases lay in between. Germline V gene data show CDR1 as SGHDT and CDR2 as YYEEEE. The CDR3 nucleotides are TGTGCCAGCACCACTCGGGGGGCAGTGAACACTGAAGCTTTCTTT. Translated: CASTTRGAVNTEAFF.

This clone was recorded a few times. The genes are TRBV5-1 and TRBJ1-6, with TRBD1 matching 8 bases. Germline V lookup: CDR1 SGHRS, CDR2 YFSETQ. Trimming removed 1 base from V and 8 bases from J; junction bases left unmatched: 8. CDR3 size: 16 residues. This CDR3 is CASSLYSGGRYSPLHF. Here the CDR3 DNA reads TGCGCCAGCAGCTTGTACTCAGGGGGCAGGTATTCACCCCTCCACTTT. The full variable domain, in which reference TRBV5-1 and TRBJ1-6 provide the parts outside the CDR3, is KAGVTQTPRYLIKTRGQQVTLSCSPISGHRSVSWYQQTPGQGLQFLFEYFSETQRNKGNFPGRFSGRQFSNSRSEMNVSTLELGDSALYLCASSLYSGGRYSPLHFGNGTRLTVT.

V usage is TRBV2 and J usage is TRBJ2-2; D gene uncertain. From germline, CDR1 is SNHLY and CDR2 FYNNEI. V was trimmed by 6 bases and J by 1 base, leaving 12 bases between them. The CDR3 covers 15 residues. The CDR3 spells CASSPARWNTGELFF. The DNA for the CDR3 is TGTGCCAGCAGCCCCGCCCGGTGGAACACCGGGGAGCTGTTTTTT.

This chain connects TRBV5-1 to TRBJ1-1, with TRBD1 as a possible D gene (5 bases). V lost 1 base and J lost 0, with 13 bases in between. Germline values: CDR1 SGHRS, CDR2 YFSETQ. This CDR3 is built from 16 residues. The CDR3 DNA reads TGCGCCAGCAGCTTGTTGGTGGGACCAATGAACACTGAAGCTTTCTTT. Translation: CASSLLVGPMNTEAFF.

CDR3 amino acids: CASSPMASEQFF. The DNA for the CDR3 is TGTGCCAGCAGCCCCATGGCGAGTGAGCAGTTCTTC. The chain carries TRBV14 and TRBJ2-1; D is unresolved. Germline CDR1 and CDR2: SGHDN and FVKESK. The CDR3 consists of 12 residues. Trimming took 4 bases from V and 9 from J, leaving 10 bases between them.

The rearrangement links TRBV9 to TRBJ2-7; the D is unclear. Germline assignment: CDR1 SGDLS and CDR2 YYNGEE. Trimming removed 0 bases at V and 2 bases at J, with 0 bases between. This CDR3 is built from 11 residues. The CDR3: CASSVAYEQYF. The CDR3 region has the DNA TGTGCCAGCAGCGTAGCCTACGAGCAGTACTTC.

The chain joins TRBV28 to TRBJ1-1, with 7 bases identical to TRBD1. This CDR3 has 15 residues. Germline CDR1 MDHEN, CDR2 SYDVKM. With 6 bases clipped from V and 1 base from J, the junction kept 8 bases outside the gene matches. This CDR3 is CASRATTGRNTEAFF. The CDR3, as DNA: TGTGCCAGCAGAGCAACGACAGGGCGGAACACTGAAGCTTTCTTT.

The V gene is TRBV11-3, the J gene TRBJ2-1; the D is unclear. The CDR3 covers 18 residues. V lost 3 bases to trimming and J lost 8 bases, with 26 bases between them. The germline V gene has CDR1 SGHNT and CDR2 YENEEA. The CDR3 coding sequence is TGTGCCAGCAGCTTCGTTTATGGGGATCGGGCGTTTAGGTATGAGCAGTTCTTC. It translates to CASSFVYGDRAFRYEQFF.

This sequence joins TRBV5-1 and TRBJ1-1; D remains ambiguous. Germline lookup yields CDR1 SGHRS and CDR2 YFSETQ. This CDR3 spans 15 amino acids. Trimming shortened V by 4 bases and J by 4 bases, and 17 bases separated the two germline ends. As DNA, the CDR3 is TGCGCCAGCAGCCCCGTTGCGGGCCCGAGCACTGAAGCTTTCTTT. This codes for CASSPVAGPSTEAFF.

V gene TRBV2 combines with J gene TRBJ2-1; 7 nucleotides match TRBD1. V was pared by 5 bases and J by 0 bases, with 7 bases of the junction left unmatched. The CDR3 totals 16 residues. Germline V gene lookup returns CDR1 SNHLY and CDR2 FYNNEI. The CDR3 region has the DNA TGTGCCAGCAGTACGGGACAGCCCCCCTCCTACAATGAGCAGTTCTTC. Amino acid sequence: CASSTGQPPSYNEQFF.

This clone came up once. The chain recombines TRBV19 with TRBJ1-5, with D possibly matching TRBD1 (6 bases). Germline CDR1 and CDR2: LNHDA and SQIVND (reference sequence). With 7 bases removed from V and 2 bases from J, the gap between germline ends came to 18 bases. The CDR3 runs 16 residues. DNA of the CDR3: TGTGCCAGTATCGGGTTGCGGGGGGCCGGCAATCAGCCCCAGCATTTT. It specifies CASIGLRGAGNQPQHF.

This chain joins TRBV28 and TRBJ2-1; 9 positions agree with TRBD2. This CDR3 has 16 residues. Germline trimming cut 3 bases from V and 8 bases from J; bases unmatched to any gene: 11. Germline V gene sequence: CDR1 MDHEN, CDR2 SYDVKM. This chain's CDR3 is CASSFLERGVRDEQFF. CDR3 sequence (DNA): TGTGCCAGCAGTTTCCTGGAGCGGGGGGTCCGGGATGAGCAGTTCTTC.

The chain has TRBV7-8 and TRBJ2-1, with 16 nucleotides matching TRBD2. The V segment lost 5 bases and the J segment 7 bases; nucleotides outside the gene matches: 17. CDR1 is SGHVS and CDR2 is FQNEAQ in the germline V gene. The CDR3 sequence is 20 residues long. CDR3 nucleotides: TGTGCCAGCAGCCCACCGGGACTAGCGGGGGGGCCGTTGAGGTGTAATGAGCAGTTCTTC. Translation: CASSPPGLAGGPLRCNEQFF.

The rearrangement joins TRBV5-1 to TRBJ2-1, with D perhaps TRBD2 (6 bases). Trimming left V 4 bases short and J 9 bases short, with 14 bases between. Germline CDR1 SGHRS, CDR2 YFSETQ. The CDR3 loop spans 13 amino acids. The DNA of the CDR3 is TGCGCCAGCAGCATCTGCGCGGAGGGTGAGCAGTTCTTC. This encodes CASSICAEGEQFF.

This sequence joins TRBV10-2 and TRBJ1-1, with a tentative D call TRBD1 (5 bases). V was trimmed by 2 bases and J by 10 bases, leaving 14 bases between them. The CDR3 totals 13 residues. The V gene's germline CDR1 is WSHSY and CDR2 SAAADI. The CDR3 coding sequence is TGCGCCAGCAGTGAGCCGGGGACGGAAGGAGCTTTCTTT. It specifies CASSEPGTEGAFF.

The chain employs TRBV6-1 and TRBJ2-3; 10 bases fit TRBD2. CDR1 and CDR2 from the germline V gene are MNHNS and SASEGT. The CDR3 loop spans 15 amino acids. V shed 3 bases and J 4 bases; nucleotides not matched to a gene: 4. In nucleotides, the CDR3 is TGTGCCAGCAGTGATGGGCTAGCGGGAGCAGATACGCAGTATTTT. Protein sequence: CASSDGLAGADTQYF.